These 21 T cell receptor beta chains were all obtained from the same sample, sequenced in a study of blood T cell repertoires in COVID-19. Produced via immunoSEQ multiplex PCR; TCRdb's table is partial and in-frame only. The sample contains about 180,000 clones, approximately 80% of which appear only once. The sample was peripheral blood. The receptors were sampled from a human donor in a cohort sampled during active COVID-19.

The chain combines TRBV29-1 with TRBJ1-1, with 8 bases fitting TRBD1. V shed 7 bases, J shed 4 bases, and the junction held 5 bases outside the gene matches. Germline-derived CDR1 and CDR2 are SQVTM and ANQGSEA. The CDR3 is 12 amino acids. CDR3 loop: CSASTGGTEAFF. The CDR3 region has the DNA TGCAGCGCCTCAACAGGGGGCACTGAAGCTTTCTTT.

This chain uses TRBV6-5 with TRBJ2-1, with no clear D. Trimming removed 6 bases from V and 4 bases from J, with 7 bases in between. This CDR3 is built from 12 residues. The V gene's germline CDR1 is MNHEY and CDR2 SVGAGI. The CDR3 DNA follows: TGTGCCAGCAGAACTACTTACAATGAGCAGTTCTTC. This gives the protein CASRTTYNEQFF.

A few counts support this clone. This rearrangement joins TRBV11-2 to TRBJ2-7; possible D gene TRBD2, 5 bases. Trimming removed 8 bases from V and 2 bases from J, with 7 bases in between. Germline CDR1 reads SGHAT; CDR2 reads FQNNGV. The CDR3 runs 11 residues. CDR3 amino acids: CASGETYEQYF. The CDR3 bases are TGTGCCAGCGGGGAGACCTACGAGCAGTACTTC.

The chain uses TRBV6-1 and TRBJ2-7; TRBD1 matches 7 bases. This CDR3 has 14 residues. CDR1 is MNHNS and CDR2 is SASEGT in the germline V gene. The J segment lost 3 bases and the V segment lost 2 bases, leaving 4 bases of the junction unmatched. CDR3 nucleotides: TGTGCCAGCAGTGAACTCAGGGGGAGCTACGAGCAGTACTTC. This translates into CASSELRGSYEQYF.

In this sample, this clone turned up a few times. CDR3 DNA sequence: TGTGCCAGCAGCTTAGGCGGATCAGGGCGCGGCTACACCTTC. Protein product: CASSLGGSGRGYTF. The chain is built from TRBV11-2 and TRBJ1-2; possibly TRBD1 for D (5 bases). The germline V gene encodes CDR1 SGHAT and CDR2 FQNNGV. The CDR3 totals 14 residues. V lost 1 base and J lost 8, with 14 bases in between.

The chain recombines TRBV6-5 with TRBJ1-2, with D possibly TRBD1 on 6 matching bases. Germline V gene data show CDR1 as MNHEY and CDR2 as SVGAGI. V shed 6 bases and J shed 0 bases, with 11 bases lying between them. The CDR3 has 14 residues. Here the CDR3 reads CASSQGRANYGYTF. CDR3 bases: TGTGCCAGCAGCCAGGGGCGAGCTAACTATGGCTACACCTTC.

The rearrangement links TRBV28 to TRBJ2-7, with 7 bases fitting TRBD1. Germline lookup yields CDR1 MDHEN and CDR2 SYDVKM. Trimming at V came to 5 bases and at J to 3 bases, leaving 7 bases not matched to a gene. CDR3 length: 14 amino acids. This CDR3 reads CASSLTGTDYEQYF. The CDR3 DNA reads TGTGCCAGCAGTCTAACCGGGACAGACTACGAGCAGTACTTC.

The chain is built from TRBV19 and TRBJ2-2; the match to TRBD1 covers 10 bases. This CDR3 has 15 residues. Germline V gives CDR1 LNHDA, CDR2 SQIVND (reference sequence). The V gene end was trimmed by 7 bases and the J gene end by 3 bases; junction bases not matched to a gene: 5. In DNA form, the CDR3 reads TGTGCCAGTAATCCGGGACAGGGGTACACCGGGGAGCTGTTTTTT. Amino acids: CASNPGQGYTGELFF.

The chain has TRBV14 and TRBJ1-2; 7 nucleotides line up with TRBD1. Germline V lookup: CDR1 SGHDN, CDR2 FVKESK. The trim removed 2 bases at V and 3 bases at J, leaving 3 bases unmatched. The length of the CDR3 is 14 residues. The chain's CDR3 is CASSQTDRYYGYTF. The CDR3 nucleotides are TGTGCCAGCAGCCAAACGGACAGGTACTATGGCTACACCTTC. The full variable domain, with the rest looked up from reference TRBV14 and TRBJ1-2, is EAGVTQFPSHSVIEKGQTVTLRCDPISGHDNLYWYRRVMGKEIKFLLHFVKESKQDESGMPNNRFLAERTGGTYSTLKVQPAELEDSGVYFCASSQTDRYYGYTFGSGTRLTVV.

This clone was seen once. The rearrangement uses TRBV5-1 and TRBJ1-1; D perhaps matches TRBD1 (5 bases). V was trimmed by 4 bases and J by 1 base, leaving 11 bases between them. CDR1 and CDR2 (germline): SGHRS, YFSETQ. The length of the CDR3 is 14 residues. The CDR3 spells CASSPRVGNTEAFF. For the CDR3, the DNA is TGCGCCAGCAGCCCCAGGGTCGGGAACACTGAAGCTTTCTTT.

This chain joins TRBV10-3 and TRBJ1-2; no clear D. The V and J ends lost 7 bases and 5 bases respectively, with 14 bases between them. The germline CDR1 and CDR2 sequences are ENHRY and SYGVKD. This CDR3 has 13 residues. CDR3 sequence: CAITATGAYGYTF. The CDR3, as DNA: TGTGCCATCACTGCGACGGGTGCGTATGGCTACACCTTC.

This chain joins TRBV21-1 and TRBJ2-2; TRBD2, the table's D call, lacks a check against the DNA. TRBV21-1 is a listed pseudogene. The CDR3 contains 13 residues. CDR3 nucleotide sequence: TGTGCCAGCCCGAGTCTCCCACCCGGGGAGCTGTTTTTT. This sequence encodes CASPSLPPGELFF.

V usage is TRBV9 and J usage is TRBJ1-4; D may be TRBD1 (5 bases). This CDR3 is built from 15 residues. Trimming cost V 0 bases and J 4 bases, with 10 bases left between them. Germline V gene data show CDR1 as SGDLS and CDR2 as YYNGEE. CDR3 residues: CASSVGGVSNEKLFF. CDR3 nucleotide sequence: TGTGCCAGCAGCGTAGGGGGGGTTAGTAATGAAAAACTGTTTTTT.

This rearrangement joins TRBV18 to TRBJ1-2, with 10 bases aligning to TRBD1. Germline assignment: CDR1 KGHSH and CDR2 LQKENI. Trimming cost V 3 bases and J 8 bases; bases outside gene matches: 6. The CDR3 covers 14 residues. The CDR3 reads CASSPQGTGVGYTF. The DNA for the CDR3 is TGTGCCAGCTCACCCCAGGGGACAGGGGTCGGCTACACCTTC.

The chain links TRBV7-9 to TRBJ1-4; TRBD1 matches 7 bases. V gave up 4 bases and J gave up 7 bases; unmatched junction bases: 9. The CDR3 is 15 residues long. Germline V lookup: CDR1 SEHNR, CDR2 FQNEAQ (reference sequence). The CDR3 is CASSSVRDRAEKLFF. The CDR3 nucleotides are TGTGCCAGCAGCTCAGTTAGAGACAGGGCTGAAAAACTGTTTTTT.

This clone was seen a single time. The chain uses TRBV14 and TRBJ2-7, with a possible D match to TRBD1 (5 bases). The germline gives CDR1 SGHDN, CDR2 FVKESK. There are 15 residues in the CDR3. The V and J ends lost 6 bases and 3 bases respectively, with 18 bases between them. The CDR3 is CASSSRQGTVYEQYF. The CDR3 bases are TGTGCCAGCAGTTCACGGCAGGGTACGGTCTACGAGCAGTACTTC. The full variable domain, with the rest looked up from reference TRBV14 and TRBJ2-7, is EAGVTQFPSHSVIEKGQTVTLRCDPISGHDNLYWYRRVMGKEIKFLLHFVKESKQDESGMPNNRFLAERTGGTYSTLKVQPAELEDSGVYFCASSSRQGTVYEQYFGPGTRLTVT.

This clone was observed a handful of times. The chain links TRBV29-1 to TRBJ1-2, with TRBD1 identical over 8 bases. Germline CDR1 reads SQVTM; CDR2 reads ANQGSEA. CDR3 length equals 12 residues. Trimming cost V 7 bases and J 7 bases; bases outside gene matches: 8. CDR3 DNA: TGCAGCGGCTGGACAGGGATAGGTGGCTACACCTTC. This encodes CSGWTGIGGYTF.

The chain is built from TRBV9 and TRBJ1-2; TRBD1 is a possible D gene (5 bases). There are 12 residues in the CDR3. The germline gives CDR1 SGDLS, CDR2 YYNGEE. V shed 3 bases and J shed 8 bases, with 11 bases lying between them. The chain's CDR3 is CASSAQGEGYTF. The CDR3, as DNA: TGTGCCAGCAGCGCCCAGGGTGAAGGCTACACCTTC.

V gene TRBV6-1 combines with J gene TRBJ2-5; 8 nucleotides align to TRBD2. The germline gives CDR1 MNHNS, CDR2 SASEGT. V lost 0 bases to trimming and J lost 4 bases; unmatched junction nucleotides: 1. This CDR3 spans 14 amino acids. The CDR3 spells CASSEAGLAETQYF. The CDR3 DNA follows: TGTGCCAGCAGTGAAGCAGGACTAGCAGAGACCCAGTACTTC.

V gene TRBV5-1 combines with J gene TRBJ2-1; TRBD2 matches 12 bases. The V and J ends lost 4 bases and 6 bases, in that order; junction bases with no gene match: 8. CDR1 is SGHRS and CDR2 is YFSETQ in the germline V gene. CDR3 length: 16 amino acids. This CDR3 reads CASSKLLAGGPNEQFF. The CDR3 nucleotides read TGCGCCAGCAGCAAACTACTAGCGGGGGGACCCAATGAGCAGTTCTTC.

The chain uses TRBV5-8 and TRBJ2-7, with a weak D call TRBD1 (6 bases). The CDR3 has 15 residues. Trimming pared 1 base from V and 3 bases from J, leaving 14 bases between. Germline CDR1 is SGHTS and CDR2 is YDEGEE. The CDR3 DNA sequence: TGTGCCAGCAGCTTGTCCAGGGGAAACTTCTACGAGCAGTACTTC. It is translated as CASSLSRGNFYEQYF.